The sequence of this TCR beta chain was determined in a study of early T cells in non-severe SARS-CoV-2 infection. Background on the study: Sequencing targeted bulk RNA from unsorted whole blood, leaving chains unpaired. Broader study findings: VDJdb-based matching was biased toward anti-spike CD8 responses and missed private and CD4 specificities.

This clonotype was found a few times. Its antigen is currently unknown. Separate cDNA molecules each had unique molecular identifiers attached to them. TCRdb itself ran the 5' RACE reads through MiXCR, one entry per CDR3 protein. The table includes tens of thousands of distinct CDR3 sequences, 5.6% detected once. This TCR was recovered from an adult who was a healthcare worker with PCR-confirmed SARS-CoV-2 infection or an uninfected control (not recorded which). Sequencing was carried out using whole blood.

For the CDR3, the DNA is TGTGCCACTTGGGACACACACTCCTACGAGCAGTACTTC. Protein sequence: CATWDTHSYEQYF. The chain employs TRBV19 and TRBJ2-7, with D possibly being TRBD1 (6 bases). This CDR3 contains 13 residues. Germline V CDR1 and CDR2: LNHDA, SQIVND (reference sequence). Trimming removed 10 bases from V and 0 bases from J, with 13 bases in between.